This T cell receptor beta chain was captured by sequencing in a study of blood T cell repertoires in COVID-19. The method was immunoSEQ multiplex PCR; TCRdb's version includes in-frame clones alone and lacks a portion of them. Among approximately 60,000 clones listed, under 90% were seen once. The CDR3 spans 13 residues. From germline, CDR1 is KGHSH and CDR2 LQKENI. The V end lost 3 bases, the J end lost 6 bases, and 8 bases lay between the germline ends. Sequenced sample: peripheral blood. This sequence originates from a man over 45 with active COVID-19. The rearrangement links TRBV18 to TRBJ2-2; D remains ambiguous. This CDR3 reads CASSPSTAGELFF. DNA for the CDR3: TGTGCCAGCTCACCGTCTACGGCCGGGGAGCTGTTTTTT.